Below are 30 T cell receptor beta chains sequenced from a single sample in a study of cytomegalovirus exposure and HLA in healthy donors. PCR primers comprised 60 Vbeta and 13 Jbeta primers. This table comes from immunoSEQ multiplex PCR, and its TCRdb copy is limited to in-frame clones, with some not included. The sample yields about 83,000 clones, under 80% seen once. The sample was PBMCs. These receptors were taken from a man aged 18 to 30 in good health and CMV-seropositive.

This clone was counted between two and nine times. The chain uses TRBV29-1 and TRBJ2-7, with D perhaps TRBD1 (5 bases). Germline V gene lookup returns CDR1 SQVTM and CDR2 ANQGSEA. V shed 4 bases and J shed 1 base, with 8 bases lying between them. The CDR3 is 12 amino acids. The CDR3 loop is CSVGGRSYEQYF. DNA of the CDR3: TGCAGCGTTGGGGGCCGTTCCTACGAGCAGTACTTC.

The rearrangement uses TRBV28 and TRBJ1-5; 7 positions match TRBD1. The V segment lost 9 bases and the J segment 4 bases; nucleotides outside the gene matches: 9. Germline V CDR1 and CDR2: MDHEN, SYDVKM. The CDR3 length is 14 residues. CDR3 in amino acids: CASLTGYGNQPQHF. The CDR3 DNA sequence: TGTGCCAGTCTGACAGGGTACGGTAATCAGCCCCAGCATTTT.

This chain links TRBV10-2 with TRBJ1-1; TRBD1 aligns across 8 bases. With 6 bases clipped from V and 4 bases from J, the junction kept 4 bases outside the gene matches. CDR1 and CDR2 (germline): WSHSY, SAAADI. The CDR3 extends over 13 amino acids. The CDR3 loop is CASSLDRGTEAFF. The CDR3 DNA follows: TGCGCCAGCAGCCTTGACAGGGGCACTGAAGCTTTCTTT.

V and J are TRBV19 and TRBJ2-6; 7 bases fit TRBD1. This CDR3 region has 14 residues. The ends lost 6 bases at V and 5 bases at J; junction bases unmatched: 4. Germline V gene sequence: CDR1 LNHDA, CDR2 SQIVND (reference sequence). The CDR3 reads CASSRQGWANVLTF. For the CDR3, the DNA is TGTGCCAGTAGCAGACAGGGCTGGGCCAACGTCCTGACTTTC.

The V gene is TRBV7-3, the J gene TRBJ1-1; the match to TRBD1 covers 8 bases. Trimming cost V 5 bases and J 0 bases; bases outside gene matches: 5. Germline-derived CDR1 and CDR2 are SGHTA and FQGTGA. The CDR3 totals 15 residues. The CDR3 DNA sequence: TGTGCCAGCAGCGTCCGACAGGGGTTGAACACTGAAGCTTTCTTT. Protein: CASSVRQGLNTEAFF.

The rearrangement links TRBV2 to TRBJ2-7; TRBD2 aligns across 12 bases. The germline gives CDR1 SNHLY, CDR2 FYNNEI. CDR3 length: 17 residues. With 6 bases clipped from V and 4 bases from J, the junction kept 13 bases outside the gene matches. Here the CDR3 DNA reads TGTGCCAGCAGCCCCCGTTCCCCCGGGACTAGCGGGTACGAGCAGTACTTC. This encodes CASSPRSPGTSGYEQYF.

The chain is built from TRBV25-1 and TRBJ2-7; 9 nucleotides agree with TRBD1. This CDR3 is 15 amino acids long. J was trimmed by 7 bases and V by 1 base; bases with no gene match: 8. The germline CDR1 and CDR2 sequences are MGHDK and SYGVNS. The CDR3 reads CASSELGDRAGEQYF. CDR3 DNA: TGTGCCAGCAGTGAATTGGGGGACAGGGCGGGAGAGCAGTACTTC.

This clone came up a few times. Here the CDR3 DNA reads TGTGCCAGCAGGAGACAGGGCAACACTGAAGCTTTCTTT. Protein: CASRRQGNTEAFF. V and J are TRBV27 and TRBJ1-1, with 7 bases that match TRBD1. The V segment lost 6 bases and the J segment 2 bases; nucleotides outside the gene matches: 3. CDR1 is MNHEY, CDR2 SMNVEV, per germline (reference sequence). The CDR3 loop spans 13 amino acids.

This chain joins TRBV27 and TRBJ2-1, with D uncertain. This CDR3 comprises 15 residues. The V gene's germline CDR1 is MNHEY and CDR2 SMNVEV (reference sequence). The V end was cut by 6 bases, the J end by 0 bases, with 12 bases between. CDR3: CASRLAGPSYNEQFF. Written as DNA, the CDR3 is TGTGCCAGCAGATTGGCAGGCCCCTCCTACAATGAGCAGTTCTTC.

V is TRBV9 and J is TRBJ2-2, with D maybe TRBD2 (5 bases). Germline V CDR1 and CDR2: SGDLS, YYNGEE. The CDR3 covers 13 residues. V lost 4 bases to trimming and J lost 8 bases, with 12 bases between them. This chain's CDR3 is CASSSVPGGELFF. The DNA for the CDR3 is TGTGCCAGCAGCTCCGTGCCGGGGGGGGAGCTGTTTTTT.

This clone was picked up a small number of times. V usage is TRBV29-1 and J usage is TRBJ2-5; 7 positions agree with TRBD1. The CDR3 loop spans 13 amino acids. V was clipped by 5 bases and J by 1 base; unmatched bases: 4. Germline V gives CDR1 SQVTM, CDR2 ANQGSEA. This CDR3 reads CSVRDSSQETQYF. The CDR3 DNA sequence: TGCAGCGTTAGGGACAGCAGCCAAGAGACCCAGTACTTC.

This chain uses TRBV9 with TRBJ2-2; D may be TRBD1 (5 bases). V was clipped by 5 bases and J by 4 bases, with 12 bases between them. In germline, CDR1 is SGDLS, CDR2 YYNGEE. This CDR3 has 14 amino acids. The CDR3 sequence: CASSTGGGTGELFF. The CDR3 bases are TGTGCCAGCAGTACAGGCGGTGGCACCGGGGAGCTGTTTTTT.

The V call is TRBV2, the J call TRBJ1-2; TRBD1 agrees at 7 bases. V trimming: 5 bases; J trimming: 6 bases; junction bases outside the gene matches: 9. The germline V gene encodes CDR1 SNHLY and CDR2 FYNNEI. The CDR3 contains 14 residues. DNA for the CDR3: TGTGCCAGCAGTCCACTGACAGGGAAAAATGGCTACACCTTC. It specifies CASSPLTGKNGYTF.

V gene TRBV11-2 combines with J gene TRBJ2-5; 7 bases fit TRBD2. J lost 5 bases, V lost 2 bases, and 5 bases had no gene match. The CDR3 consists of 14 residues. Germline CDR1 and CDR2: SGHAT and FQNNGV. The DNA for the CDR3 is TGTGCCAGCAGCTTAAACCGGGGGGTGGAGACCCAGTACTTC. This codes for CASSLNRGVETQYF. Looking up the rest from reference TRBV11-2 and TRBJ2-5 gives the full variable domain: EAGVAQSPRYKIIEKRQSVAFWCNPISGHATLYWYQQILGQGPKLLIQFQNNGVVDDSQLPKDRFSAERLKGVDSTLKIQPAKLEDSAVYLCASSLNRGVETQYFGPGTRLLVL.

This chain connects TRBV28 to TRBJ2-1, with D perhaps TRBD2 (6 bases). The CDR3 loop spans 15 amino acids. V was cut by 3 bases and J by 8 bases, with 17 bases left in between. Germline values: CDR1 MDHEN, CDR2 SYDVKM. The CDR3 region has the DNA TGTGCCAGCAGTTTCGTGGGGGGTAGAGGGGATGAGCAGTTCTTC. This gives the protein CASSFVGGRGDEQFF. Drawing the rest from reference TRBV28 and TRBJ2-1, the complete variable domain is DVKVTQSSRYLVKRTGEKVFLECVQDMDHENMFWYRQDPGLGLRLIYFSYDVKMKEKGDIPEGYSVSREKKERFSLILESASTNQTSMYLCASSFVGGRGDEQFFGPGTRLTVL.

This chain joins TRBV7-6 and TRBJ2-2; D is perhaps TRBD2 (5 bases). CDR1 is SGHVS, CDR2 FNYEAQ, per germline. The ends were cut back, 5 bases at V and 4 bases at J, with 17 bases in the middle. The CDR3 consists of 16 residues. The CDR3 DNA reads TGTGCCAGCAGCCCACGACGGGGAAGGGTCACCGGGGAGCTGTTTTTT. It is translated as CASSPRRGRVTGELFF.

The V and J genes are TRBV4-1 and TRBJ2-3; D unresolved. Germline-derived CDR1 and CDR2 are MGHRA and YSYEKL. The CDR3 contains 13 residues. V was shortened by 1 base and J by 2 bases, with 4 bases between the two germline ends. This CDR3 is CASSQVITDTQYF. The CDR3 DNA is TGCGCCAGCAGCCAAGTAATCACAGATACGCAGTATTTT.

The CDR3, as DNA: TGTGCCAGCAGCTTAATAGGGCCAGCGGCCCAGCAGTACTTC. Its translation: CASSLIGPAAQQYF. This rearrangement joins TRBV11-1 to TRBJ2-7; tentative D call: TRBD2 (5 bases). The length of the CDR3 is 14 residues. The V end lost 2 bases, the J end lost 8 bases, and 16 bases lay between the germline ends. CDR1 and CDR2 from the germline V gene are SGHAT and FQDESV (reference sequence). The complete variable domain, with remaining parts taken from reference TRBV11-1 and TRBJ2-7, reads EAEVAQSPRYKITEKSQAVAFWCDPISGHATLYWYRQILGQGPELLVQFQDESVVDDSQLPKDRFSAERLKGVDSTLKIQPAELGDSAMYLCASSLIGPAAQQYFGPGTRLTVT.

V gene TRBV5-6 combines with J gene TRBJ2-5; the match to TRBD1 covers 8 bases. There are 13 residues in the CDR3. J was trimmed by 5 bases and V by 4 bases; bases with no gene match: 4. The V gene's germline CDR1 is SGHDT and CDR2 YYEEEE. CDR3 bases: TGTGCCAGCAGCGGAAACAGGGGGGAGACCCAGTACTTC. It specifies CASSGNRGETQYF.

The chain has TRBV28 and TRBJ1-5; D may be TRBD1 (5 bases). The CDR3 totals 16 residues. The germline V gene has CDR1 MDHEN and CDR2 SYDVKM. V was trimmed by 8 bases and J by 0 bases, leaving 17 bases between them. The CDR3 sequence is CASREEQANSNQPQHF. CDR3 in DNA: TGTGCCAGCCGCGAGGAACAGGCTAATAGCAATCAGCCCCAGCATTTT.

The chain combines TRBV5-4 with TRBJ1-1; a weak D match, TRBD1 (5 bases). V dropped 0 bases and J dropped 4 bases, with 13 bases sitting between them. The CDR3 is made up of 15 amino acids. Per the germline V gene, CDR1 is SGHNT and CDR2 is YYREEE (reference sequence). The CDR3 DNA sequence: TGTGCCAGCAGCTTGGCCGGGGGAACCGGCACTGAAGCTTTCTTT. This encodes CASSLAGGTGTEAFF.

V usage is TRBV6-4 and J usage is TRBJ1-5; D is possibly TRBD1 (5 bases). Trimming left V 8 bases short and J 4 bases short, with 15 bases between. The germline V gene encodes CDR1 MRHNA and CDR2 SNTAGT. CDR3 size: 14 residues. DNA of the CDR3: TGTGCCAGCTCCCCGGACACGCTAAATCAGCCCCAGCATTTT. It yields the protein CASSPDTLNQPQHF.

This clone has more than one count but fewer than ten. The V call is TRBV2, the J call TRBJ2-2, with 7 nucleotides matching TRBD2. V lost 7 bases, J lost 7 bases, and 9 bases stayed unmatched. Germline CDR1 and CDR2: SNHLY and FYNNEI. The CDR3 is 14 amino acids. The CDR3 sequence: CASTLRESVGELFF. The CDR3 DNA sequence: TGTGCCAGCACGTTGCGGGAGTCGGTCGGGGAGCTGTTTTTT.

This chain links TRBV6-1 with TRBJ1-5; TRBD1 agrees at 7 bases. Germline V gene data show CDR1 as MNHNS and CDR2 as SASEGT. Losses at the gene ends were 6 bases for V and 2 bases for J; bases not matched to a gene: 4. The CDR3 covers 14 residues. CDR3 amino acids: CASRVTGGNQPQHF. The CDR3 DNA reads TGTGCCAGCAGAGTCACAGGGGGCAATCAGCCCCAGCATTTT.

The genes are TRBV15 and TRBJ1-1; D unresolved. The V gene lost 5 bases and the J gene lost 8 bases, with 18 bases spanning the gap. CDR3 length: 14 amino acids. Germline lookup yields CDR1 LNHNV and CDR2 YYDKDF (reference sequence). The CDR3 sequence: CATSAVREGPEAFF. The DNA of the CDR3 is TGTGCCACCAGCGCCGTGAGGGAGGGCCCCGAAGCTTTCTTT.

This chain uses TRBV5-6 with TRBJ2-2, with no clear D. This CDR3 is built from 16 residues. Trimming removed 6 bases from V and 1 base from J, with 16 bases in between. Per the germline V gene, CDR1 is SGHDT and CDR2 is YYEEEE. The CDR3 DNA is TGTGCCAGCAACTACTTGATTCGCAGGAACACCGGGGAGCTGTTTTTT. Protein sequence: CASNYLIRRNTGELFF.

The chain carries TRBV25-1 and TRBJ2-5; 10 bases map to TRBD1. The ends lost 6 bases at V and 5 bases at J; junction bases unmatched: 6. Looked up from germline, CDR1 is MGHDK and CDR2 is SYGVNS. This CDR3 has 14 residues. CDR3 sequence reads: CASRPDRGRETQYF. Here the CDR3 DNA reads TGTGCCAGCAGGCCCGACAGGGGGCGTGAGACCCAGTACTTC.

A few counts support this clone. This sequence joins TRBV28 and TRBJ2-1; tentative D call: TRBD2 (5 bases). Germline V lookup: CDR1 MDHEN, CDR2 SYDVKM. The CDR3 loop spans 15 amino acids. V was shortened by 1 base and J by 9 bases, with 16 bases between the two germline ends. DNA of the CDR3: TGTGCCAGCAGTTTATCCCAGGATCGGGATAGTGAGCAGTTCTTC. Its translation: CASSLSQDRDSEQFF.

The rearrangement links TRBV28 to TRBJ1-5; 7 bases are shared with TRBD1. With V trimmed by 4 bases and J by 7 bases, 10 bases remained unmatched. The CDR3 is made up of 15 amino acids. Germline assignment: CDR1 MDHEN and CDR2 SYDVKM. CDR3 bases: TGTGCCAGCAGTTCCTACACAGGGGTCTCGCAGCCCCAGCATTTT. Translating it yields CASSSYTGVSQPQHF.

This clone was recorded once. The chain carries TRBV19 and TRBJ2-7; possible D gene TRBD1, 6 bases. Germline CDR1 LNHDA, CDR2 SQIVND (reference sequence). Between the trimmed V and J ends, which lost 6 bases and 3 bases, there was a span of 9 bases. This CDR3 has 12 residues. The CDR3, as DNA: TGTGCCAGTAGCCGGGACAACTACGAGCAGTACTTC. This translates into CASSRDNYEQYF.